The rows below give T cell receptor beta chains drawn from one sample of a study of blood T cell repertoires in COVID-19. Some clones are missing from TCRdb's copy, which holds only in-frame ones; the method was immunoSEQ multiplex PCR. The table shows about 300,000 clones, with around 86% occurring only once. Material for sequencing was peripheral blood. All receptors come from a man between 65 and 85 years old with acute or convalescent COVID-19. Each CDR3 is given with its conserved first and last residue. The order of the fields is CDR3 protein, J gene, clone size, CDR3 length, V gene. Size tells how often a clone was seen (once, few, many) or the class of an expanded clone, and some rows leave it out.

CASSQDGGANEKLFF | TRBJ1-4 | - | 15 | TRBV4-1
CATSIGSGKETQYF | TRBJ2-5 | once | 14 | TRBV15
CASSIDPGNTGELFF | TRBJ2-2 | - | 15 | TRBV19
CAISVTGEGTGELFF | TRBJ2-2 | - | 15 | TRBV10-3
CASGDRGLVEKLFF | TRBJ1-4 | - | 14 | TRBV3-1/TRBV3-2
CASSRGDRGFNNSPLHF | TRBJ1-6 | - | 17 | TRBV6-6
CASTPGLTEAFF | TRBJ1-1 | few | 12 | TRBV30
CASSAGGETQYF | TRBJ2-5 | - | 12 | TRBV12-3/TRBV12-4
CASSLGMAGARLHF | TRBJ1-6 | few | 14 | TRBV7-9
CASRDRVSHNEQFF | TRBJ2-1 | once | 14 | TRBV4-3
CASSHGQGGNQPQHF | TRBJ1-5 | - | 15 | TRBV6-2/TRBV6-3
CASSATDSLGNTEAFF | TRBJ1-1 | - | 16 | TRBV5-1
CASSVPGHGTDTQYF | TRBJ2-3 | - | 15 | TRBV27
CAISETTSTDTQYF | TRBJ2-3 | - | 14 | TRBV10-3
CASSPRGAASTDTQYF | TRBJ2-3 | - | 16 | TRBV9
CSVGGTGDQPQHF | TRBJ1-5 | - | 13 | TRBV29-1
CASSRDRTFTGELFF | TRBJ2-2 | once | 15 | TRBV5-6
CASSVQGANEKLFF | TRBJ1-4 | - | 14 | TRBV18
CASSAGTVYNEQFF | TRBJ2-1 | - | 14 | TRBV9
CATSRDGGQGASTDTQYF | TRBJ2-3 | - | 18 | TRBV15
CASSSDLSYEQYF | TRBJ2-7 | - | 13 | TRBV4-3
CASSPDRAATQYF | TRBJ2-5 | - | 13 | TRBV10-1
CASLQGGHYGYTF | TRBJ1-2 | - | 13 | TRBV28
CASIGTSGRGNEQFF | TRBJ2-1 | - | 15 | TRBV7-9
CASSRGQAGGYTF | TRBJ1-2 | - | 13 | TRBV6-2/TRBV6-3
CASSLLMEKATNTEAFF | TRBJ1-1 | - | 17 | TRBV6-6
CATSDPRGGRDSNYGYTF | TRBJ1-2 | - | 18 | TRBV24-1
CASSYTSGRGGFTDTQYF | TRBJ2-3 | - | 18 | TRBV5-1
CASKRATYNEQFF | TRBJ2-1 | - | 13 | TRBV28
CASSIGQGGSGANVLTF | TRBJ2-6 | - | 17 | TRBV7-9